These T cell receptor beta chains were read from a single sample in a study of CD8 T cells in Susac syndrome. TCRdb itself ran the immunoSEQ multiplex PCR reads through MiXCR, one entry per CDR3 protein. The repertoire includes roughly 89,000 distinct CDR3 sequences, 96% of them detected once, and more than 0.5% sits in the top ten. The sequenced sample consisted of CD8+ T cells from PBMCs. The receptor set was obtained from a human donor with Susac syndrome. CDR3s include the opening cysteine and the closing phenylalanine or tryptophan. The D gene is left open where the match is weak. A clone size is listed for some rows: how often the clone was seen (once, few, many), or a class if it is expanded.

CDR3: CASSSDRMGNYGYTF
DNA: TGTGCCAGCAGTTCGGACAGGATGGGGAACTATGGCTACACCTTC
D: TRBD1
V: TRBV6-5
size: once
J: TRBJ1-2
length: 15

CDR3: CAWSAGTSGGSYEQYF
DNA: TGTGCCTGGAGTGCCGGGACTAGCGGGGGCTCCTACGAGCAGTACTTC
D: TRBD2
V: TRBV30
size: -
J: TRBJ2-7
length: 16

CDR3: CASGETSGGDNEQFF
DNA: TGTGCTAGTGGCGAGACTAGCGGGGGGGACAATGAGCAGTTCTTC
D: TRBD2
V: TRBV12-5
size: -
J: TRBJ2-1
length: 15

CDR3: CASSFNGQETQYF
DNA: TGCGCCAGCAGCTTCAACGGGCAAGAGACCCAGTACTTC
D: -
V: TRBV5-1
size: few
J: TRBJ2-5
length: 13

CDR3: CASSGQGNIQYF
DNA: TGTGCCAGCAGCGGACAGGGAAACATTCAGTACTTC
D: TRBD1
V: TRBV7-9
size: -
J: TRBJ2-4
length: 12

CDR3: CASSRRGASYEQYF
DNA: TGTGCCAGCAGCCGGCGAGGGGCCTCCTACGAGCAGTACTTC
D: -
V: TRBV14
size: -
J: TRBJ2-7
length: 14

CDR3: CASSLDPGPDTQYF
DNA: TGTGCCAGCAGCTTAGATCCCGGGCCAGATACGCAGTATTTT
D: -
V: TRBV11-2
size: few
J: TRBJ2-3
length: 14

CDR3: CASSRRGQGDGDTQYF
DNA: TGTGCCAGCAGCCGACGAGGACAGGGGGATGGAGATACGCAGTATTTT
D: TRBD1
V: TRBV6-1
size: -
J: TRBJ2-3
length: 16

CDR3: CASSQEEGRRADTQYF
DNA: TGCGCCAGCAGCCAAGAAGAAGGCCGGCGGGCAGATACGCAGTATTTT
D: -
V: TRBV4-3
size: once
J: TRBJ2-3
length: 16

CDR3: CASSYRLAAYEQYF
DNA: TGTGCCAGCAGTTACCGACTAGCGGCCTACGAGCAGTACTTC
D: TRBD2
V: TRBV6-2/TRBV6-3
size: -
J: TRBJ2-7
length: 14

CDR3: CASSLSGGAYEQYF
DNA: TGTGCCAGCAGCCTCAGCGGGGGGGCCTACGAGCAGTACTTC
D: TRBD2
V: TRBV9
size: -
J: TRBJ2-7
length: 14

CDR3: CSALDRGRYEQYF
DNA: TGCAGTGCTTTAGACAGGGGGCGGTACGAGCAGTACTTC
D: TRBD1
V: TRBV20-1
size: -
J: TRBJ2-7
length: 13

CDR3: CASSQIRPGQGYGNEQYF
DNA: TGTGCCAGCAGCCAAATTAGGCCGGGACAGGGATATGGGAACGAGCAGTACTTC
D: TRBD1
V: TRBV7-9
size: -
J: TRBJ2-7
length: 18

CDR3: CASSPPGESYGYTF
DNA: TGTGCCAGCTCACCACCCGGAGAATCCTATGGCTACACCTTC
D: -
V: TRBV18
size: -
J: TRBJ1-2
length: 14

CDR3: CASSPLDGGSNQPQHF
DNA: TGTGCCAGCAGCCCACTCGACGGGGGGTCCAATCAGCCCCAGCATTTT
D: -
V: TRBV4-2
size: -
J: TRBJ1-5
length: 16

CDR3: CASSLWTSRGETQYF
DNA: TGCGCCAGCAGCCTTTGGACTAGCCGCGGGGAGACCCAGTACTTC
D: TRBD2
V: TRBV4-3
size: -
J: TRBJ2-5
length: 15

CDR3: CSARGSRETQYF
DNA: TGCAGTGCTAGAGGCAGTAGGGAGACCCAGTACTTC
D: -
V: TRBV20-1
size: -
J: TRBJ2-5
length: 12

CDR3: CATSDPTDGVNQPQHF
DNA: TGTGCCACCAGTGACCCGACGGACGGTGTCAATCAGCCCCAGCATTTT
D: -
V: TRBV24-1
size: -
J: TRBJ1-5
length: 16

CDR3: CASSLDGGGTYEQYF
DNA: TGTGCCAGCAGCTTGGATGGCGGGGGCACCTACGAGCAGTACTTC
D: -
V: TRBV7-2
size: -
J: TRBJ2-7
length: 15

CDR3: CASSQGYTNNEQFF
DNA: TGCGCCAGCAGCCAAGGGTACACCAACAATGAGCAGTTCTTC
D: -
V: TRBV4-3
size: -
J: TRBJ2-1
length: 14

CDR3: CSVRQGGTEAFF
DNA: TGCAGCGTTCGACAGGGGGGCACTGAAGCTTTCTTT
D: TRBD1
V: TRBV29-1
size: -
J: TRBJ1-1
length: 12

CDR3: CASWDGNAEAFF
DNA: TGTGCCAGCTGGGACGGGAATGCTGAAGCTTTCTTT
D: -
V: TRBV18
size: -
J: TRBJ1-1
length: 12

CDR3: CASSSLAGGQETQYF
DNA: TGTGCCAGCAGCTCCCTCGCGGGGGGGCAAGAGACCCAGTACTTC
D: TRBD2
V: TRBV5-4
size: -
J: TRBJ2-5
length: 15

CDR3: CASSQLGGGITDTQYF
DNA: TGTGCCAGCAGCCAACTAGGAGGGGGGATCACAGATACGCAGTATTTT
D: -
V: TRBV4-2
size: -
J: TRBJ2-3
length: 16

CDR3: CASSVASGGAYEQYF
DNA: TGTGCCAGCAGCGTCGCTAGCGGGGGGGCGTACGAGCAGTACTTC
D: TRBD2
V: TRBV5-4
size: -
J: TRBJ2-7
length: 15

CDR3: CASSLLMGSTDTQYF
DNA: TGCGCCAGCAGCTTGTTGATGGGCTCCACAGATACGCAGTATTTT
D: -
V: TRBV5-1
size: -
J: TRBJ2-3
length: 15

CDR3: CASSLEGRSTDTQYF
DNA: TGTGCCAGCAGCTTAGAGGGACGGAGCACAGATACGCAGTATTTT
D: -
V: TRBV7-2
size: -
J: TRBJ2-3
length: 15

CDR3: CASSQSIFTDTQYF
DNA: TGCGCCAGCAGTCAATCGATTTTCACAGATACGCAGTATTTT
D: -
V: TRBV23-1
size: -
J: TRBJ2-3
length: 14

CDR3: CSARLSALQETQYF
DNA: TGCAGTGCCCGGTTGAGTGCCCTTCAAGAGACCCAGTACTTC
D: -
V: TRBV20-1
size: -
J: TRBJ2-5
length: 14

CDR3: CASSAGGSQETQYF
DNA: TGTGCCAGCAGCGCGGGGGGTAGCCAAGAGACCCAGTACTTC
D: TRBD2
V: TRBV7-2
size: -
J: TRBJ2-5
length: 14

CDR3: CSALGQLYGYTF
DNA: TGCAGTGCTCTGGGACAGCTTTATGGCTACACCTTC
D: TRBD1
V: TRBV20-1
size: -
J: TRBJ1-2
length: 12

CDR3: CASSPRGVSMYQETQYF
DNA: TGTGCCAGCTCACCAAGAGGGGTATCTATGTACCAAGAGACCCAGTACTTC
D: -
V: TRBV18
size: -
J: TRBJ2-5
length: 17

CDR3: CASSRSRGGYGYTF
DNA: TGCGCCAGCAGCCGATCCAGGGGGGGCTATGGCTACACCTTC
D: TRBD1
V: TRBV4-3
size: -
J: TRBJ1-2
length: 14

CDR3: CAISYRTGVYEQYF
DNA: TGTGCCATCAGCTATAGGACAGGGGTCTACGAGCAGTACTTC
D: TRBD1
V: TRBV10-3
size: -
J: TRBJ2-7
length: 14

CDR3: CASSPTGPNSPLHF
DNA: TGTGCCAGCAGCCCCACAGGGCCCAATTCACCCCTCCACTTT
D: -
V: TRBV7-8
size: -
J: TRBJ1-6
length: 14

CDR3: CSAVMSNQPQHF
DNA: TGCAGTGCTGTCATGAGCAATCAGCCCCAGCATTTT
D: -
V: TRBV20-1
size: -
J: TRBJ1-5
length: 12

CDR3: CASSQDASGGSTDTQYF
DNA: TGCGCCAGCAGCCAAGATGCGAGCGGGGGTAGCACAGATACGCAGTATTTT
D: TRBD2
V: TRBV4-1
size: -
J: TRBJ2-3
length: 17

CDR3: CSARLGQGGEKLFF
DNA: TGCAGTGCTAGATTGGGCCAGGGAGGTGAAAAACTGTTTTTT
D: -
V: TRBV20-1
size: once
J: TRBJ1-4
length: 14

CDR3: CASSSREVSPLHF
DNA: TGTGCCAGCAGCTCCCGGGAAGTTTCACCCCTCCACTTT
D: -
V: TRBV11-2
size: -
J: TRBJ1-6
length: 13

CDR3: CSANRDTANYGYTF
DNA: TGCAGTGCTAACCGGGACACCGCTAACTATGGCTACACCTTC
D: -
V: TRBV20-1
size: -
J: TRBJ1-2
length: 14

CDR3: CASSLDNNKAQYF
DNA: TGTGCCAGCAGTTTAGACAATAACAAAGCCCAGTACTTC
D: -
V: TRBV12-3/TRBV12-4
size: -
J: TRBJ2-5
length: 13

CDR3: CSARSGLNTEAFF
DNA: TGCAGTGCTAGGTCGGGACTCAACACTGAAGCTTTCTTT
D: -
V: TRBV20-1
size: -
J: TRBJ1-1
length: 13

CDR3: CASSFVGSEAFF
DNA: TGTGCCAGCAGTTTTGTGGGATCTGAAGCTTTCTTT
D: -
V: TRBV12-3/TRBV12-4
size: -
J: TRBJ1-1
length: 12

CDR3: CASSRLAGGPSDTQYF
DNA: TGTGCCAGCAGTAGGCTAGCGGGGGGGCCTTCAGATACGCAGTATTTT
D: TRBD2
V: TRBV27
size: -
J: TRBJ2-3
length: 16

CDR3: CSASGAGETQYF
DNA: TGCAGTGCTAGCGGGGCAGGAGAGACCCAGTACTTC
D: -
V: TRBV20-1
size: -
J: TRBJ2-5
length: 12

CDR3: CSVRESGYTF
DNA: TGCAGCGTCCGGGAGTCGGGCTACACCTTC
D: -
V: TRBV29-1
size: -
J: TRBJ1-2
length: 10

CDR3: CASSGASQETQYF
DNA: TGTGCCAGCAGCGGGGCATCACAAGAGACCCAGTACTTC
D: -
V: TRBV11-2
size: few
J: TRBJ2-5
length: 13

CDR3: CASSQGLAGGYEQYF
DNA: TGTGCCAGCAGCCAAGGTCTAGCGGGGGGCTACGAGCAGTACTTC
D: TRBD2
V: TRBV3-1
size: few
J: TRBJ2-7
length: 15